The present TCR beta chain was sequenced within a study of blood T cells in healthy people across ages. Study outcomes and limitations: Diversity estimates from one million T cells were considered underestimates.

Germline V gene sequence: CDR1 SSHAT, CDR2 FNYEAQ (reference sequence). CDR3 length: 14 amino acids. This clonotype was observed at least ten times. Its antigen is not identified. A read error may account for a junction end that differs from germline. Then a second PCR, running about 6 to 11 cycles, was carried out with a sample-barcoded 5' primer and a J-beta primer mix. TCRdb recomputed calls from the 5' RACE reads with MiXCR, one row per CDR3 protein. Here the sample spans some 940,000 distinct CDR3 sequences, approximately 32% being singletons. The same specimen was also included in a second study, on T cells of mothers and their children. That report notes: Samples came from three healthy Caucasian mothers and their six children. Overlap in related mother-child pairs always slightly exceeded unrelated pairs, never significantly.

The receptor comes from a woman in her thirties or forties in good health. Material for sequencing was blood. This chain links TRBV7-7 with TRBJ2-5; the D is unclear. CDR3 sequence reads: CASSPTQYGETQYF. CDR3 in DNA: TGTGCTAGCAGCCCCACCCAGTACGGGGAGACCCAGTACTTC.